This TCR beta chain was sequenced for a study of blood T cell repertoires in COVID-19 (dated by TCRdb to the early 2020s). With regard to the full study: Collaborator samples came from the United States, Italy and Spain and covered acute and convalescent phases of COVID-19. The material from the prospective study consisted of cDNA or gDNA derived from T cells, B-cell-depleted T cells, or PBMCs. Deeply sampled blood TCRbeta repertoires from subjects exposed to, actively infected with, or recovered from COVID-19 were included in the dataset. A freely available public database, intended as a resource for researchers studying the immune response to SARS-CoV-2, is where the repertoires were released. Samples came from the ongoing ImmuneRACE study (first 160 participants) plus 1,254 subjects from 6 global collaborators. Nearly every sample came with metadata listing a de-identified subject ID, COVID-19 status, age in years and sex. Where available, HLA class I and class II types were taken from metadata supplied by the sample provider and were not determined by assay-based typing.

Broader findings and caveats from the paper: The quantity of clinical and demographic metadata differed by source and by participant and was supplied without curation.

The immunoSEQ Assay, a bias-controlled multiplex PCR, was used to amplify TCRbeta CDR3 regions from genomic DNA. The published analysis was carried out like this. The number of nucleated cells in each sample was estimated by amplification of reference gene primers within the assay. Sequence reads were collapsed and filtered to measure the absolute abundance of every unique TCRbeta CDR3 rearrangement. Productive Simpson clonality was computed per sample as the square root of Simpson's diversity index over productive rearrangements. The table comes from immuneACCESS by way of TCRdb, which keeps in-frame sequences with V and J called. Part of the clones is missing from these tables; in studies checked, under half for an unresolved V gene and the rest for unknown reasons. Clone size and the V and J calls come from that table; the DNA yielded D and trimming. The sample yields a few hundred thousand clones; roughly 86% were counted once. Over 9% of the sample goes to the ten largest clones.

In the prospective study, participants were about 18 to 95 years old, resided in approximately 25 geographic areas of the United States, and were enrolled through a virtual design. In the prospective study, participants were assigned to cohorts based on the clinical history participants reported in a screening survey and a study questionnaire. ImmuneRACE Cohort 3 recovered participants were defined by two consecutive negative NP/OP PCR tests, healthcare professional clearance, or symptom resolution. Each participant in the prospective study had whole blood, serum and a nasopharyngeal or oropharyngeal swab collected by mobile phlebotomists. Prospective study participants could optionally give additional blood draws and questionnaires over a roughly two-month period. Before DNA extraction, prospective study blood samples were shipped either frozen or at room temperature. Points on this clone: No cognate antigen has been identified for it. The input lacks base qualities; no much larger clone sits a single base away.

In the germline V gene, CDR1 corresponds to SGHNT and CDR2 to YENEEA. Cut back by 5 bases and 0 bases, the V and J ends lie 11 bases apart. The CDR3, from cysteine to phenylalanine, totals 16 residues. Just the 48-base CDR3 DNA is kept, in frame starting at base 1. Sequencing used PBMCs or T cells enriched from blood (not recorded which). This clonotype was sampled from a woman aged 25 to 45 who had recovered from COVID-19. The V and J segments used are TRBV11-3 and TRBJ2-6; the D segment could be TRBD1, given 5 matching bases. The encoded CDR3 is CASSPDTNSGANVLTF. The DNA sequence reads TGTGCCAGCAGCCCGGACACCAACTCTGGGGCCAACGTCCTGACTTTC.